These T cell receptor beta chains were read from a single sample in a study of blood T cell repertoires in COVID-19. Assay: immunoSEQ multiplex PCR; the TCRdb copy retains only in-frame clones and omits some. The repertoire holds fewer than 250,000 clones, with about 80% as singletons. Source material: peripheral blood. The source of these receptors is a woman of 80 years or more with acute or convalescent COVID-19. CDR3s include the opening cysteine and the closing phenylalanine or tryptophan. The D gene is left open where the match is weak. Clone size is given for some rows only: seen once, a few or many times, or a class if the clone is expanded.

TRBV7-2	-	14	TRBJ1-2	-	CASSLEFWGDGYTF	TGTGCCAGCAGCTTAGAGTTCTGGGGGGATGGCTACACCTTC
TRBV7-9	-	13	TRBJ2-1	-	CASSFGGNNEQFF	TGTGCCAGCAGCTTCGGGGGTAACAATGAGCAGTTCTTC
TRBV3-1/TRBV3-2	-	21	TRBJ2-2	TRBD2	CASSTRLGLAGRQANTGELFF	TGTGCCAGCAGCACCCGGCTTGGACTAGCGGGGCGACAGGCGAACACCGGGGAGCTGTTTTTT
TRBV7-6	-	16	TRBJ2-7	-	CASSPWGVLTSYEQYF	TGTGCCAGCAGCCCGTGGGGGGTTCTAACCTCCTACGAGCAGTACTTC
TRBV9	-	14	TRBJ1-1	-	CASSVTRLNTEAFF	TGTGCCAGCAGCGTAACCCGGTTGAACACTGAAGCTTTCTTT
TRBV4-1	-	16	TRBJ2-1	TRBD2	CASSQTPSGGVVEQFF	TGCGCCAGCAGCCAAACCCCTAGCGGGGGGGTTGTTGAGCAGTTCTTC
TRBV9	-	15	TRBJ2-3	-	CASSQGAGRADTQYF	TGTGCCAGCAGCCAGGGAGCGGGTCGGGCAGATACGCAGTATTTT
TRBV29-1	few	14	TRBJ2-1	TRBD2	CSVDPRGGSNEQFF	TGCAGCGTTGACCCACGGGGAGGGAGCAATGAGCAGTTCTTC
TRBV9	once	14	TRBJ2-2	-	CASSVAVNTGELFF	TGTGCCAGCAGCGTAGCGGTTAACACCGGGGAGCTGTTTTTT
TRBV6-2/TRBV6-3	-	20	TRBJ2-5	TRBD2	CASSYSIRELAGGPRETQYF	TGTGCCAGCAGTTACTCGATTAGGGAGCTAGCGGGGGGGCCACGTGAGACCCAGTACTTC
TRBV5-1	-	15	TRBJ1-2	TRBD1	CASSLSGTGYSGYTF	TGCGCCAGCAGCTTGTCCGGGACAGGGTACTCTGGCTACACCTTC
TRBV5-8	few	13	TRBJ1-5	-	CASSHQGNQPQHF	TGTGCCAGCAGTCACCAGGGTAACCAGCCCCAGCATTTT
TRBV9	-	13	TRBJ1-1	-	CASSATGYTEAFF	TGTGCCAGCAGCGCTACGGGGTACACTGAAGCTTTCTTT
TRBV6-6	-	15	TRBJ1-6	TRBD1	CASSYSGRGDSPLHF	TGTGCCAGCAGTTACTCAGGCAGGGGGGATTCACCCCTCCACTTT
TRBV9	few	13	TRBJ2-3	-	CASSVFGADTQYF	TGTGCCAGCAGCGTATTCGGTGCAGATACGCAGTATTTT
TRBV4-1	-	17	TRBJ2-3	TRBD2	CASSQRRGLAPTDTQYF	TGCGCCAGCAGCCAACGCCGGGGACTAGCTCCCACAGATACGCAGTATTTT
TRBV7-3	-	14	TRBJ2-1	-	CASSKGEVGNEQFF	TGTGCCAGCAGCAAAGGGGAGGTAGGCAATGAGCAGTTCTTC
TRBV3-1/TRBV3-2	once	16	TRBJ1-4	-	CASSQDRGGRNEKLFF	TGTGCCAGCAGCCAAGATCGGGGAGGCCGTAATGAAAAACTGTTTTTT
TRBV24-1	-	16	TRBJ2-2	-	CATSDPSGMNTGELFF	TGTGCCACCAGTGACCCGTCAGGGATGAACACCGGGGAGCTGTTTTTT
TRBV7-9	-	14	TRBJ1-4	-	CASSFGGATEKLFF	TGTGCCAGCAGCTTCGGGGGGGCAACTGAAAAACTGTTTTTT
TRBV25-1	-	15	TRBJ2-1	TRBD2	CASTSGGTPYNEQFF	TGTGCCAGCACTAGCGGGGGAACACCCTACAATGAGCAGTTCTTC
TRBV4-1	-	15	TRBJ1-1	-	CASSQTTGLNTEAFF	TGCGCCAGCAGCCAAACGACAGGCCTGAACACTGAAGCTTTCTTT
TRBV7-9	-	16	TRBJ1-2	-	CASSLARPVREDGYTF	TGTGCCAGCAGCTTAGCGCGTCCCGTCCGAGAGGATGGCTACACCTTC
TRBV6-1	few	17	TRBJ2-3	-	CASSDVWGETRADTQYF	TGTGCCAGCAGTGACGTATGGGGGGAGACTAGGGCTGATACGCAGTATTTT
TRBV7-9	-	18	TRBJ1-1	TRBD1	CASSLGTGRGGMNTEAFF	TGTGCCAGCAGCTTAGGGACGGGTCGAGGGGGCATGAACACTGAAGCTTTCTTT
TRBV13	-	14	TRBJ2-1	TRBD2	CASRSRGGQGEQFF	TGTGCCAGCCGCTCCCGGGGGGGGCAAGGTGAGCAGTTCTTC
TRBV5-6	-	15	TRBJ1-5	TRBD1	CASSWMGTGNQPQHF	TGTGCCAGCAGCTGGATGGGGACAGGCAATCAGCCCCAGCATTTT
TRBV19	-	16	TRBJ2-5	TRBD2	CASSLRLAGGQETQYF	TGTGCCAGTAGTCTCCGTCTAGCGGGGGGCCAGGAGACCCAGTACTTC
TRBV19	once	14	TRBJ1-5	TRBD1	CASTTGEGNQPQHF	TGTGCCAGTACGACAGGGGAAGGCAATCAGCCCCAGCATTTT
TRBV18	-	13	TRBJ2-5	-	CASSPSGAETQYF	TGTGCCAGCTCACCGAGTGGTGCGGAGACCCAGTACTTC
TRBV19	-	15	TRBJ2-7	-	CASSPASGTFYEQYF	TGTGCCAGTAGTCCCGCCTCCGGGACATTCTACGAGCAGTACTTC
TRBV27	-	16	TRBJ2-1	TRBD1	CASSSPTGGYYNEQFF	TGTGCCAGCAGTTCGCCCACAGGGGGCTACTACAATGAGCAGTTCTTC
TRBV18	-	17	TRBJ1-5	TRBD1	CASSLGPTGESNQPQHF	TGTGCCAGCTCACTAGGGCCGACAGGGGAAAGCAATCAGCCCCAGCATTTT
TRBV7-2	-	16	TRBJ2-3	-	CASSLWLGGGTDTQYF	TGTGCCAGCAGCTTATGGCTAGGCGGGGGCACAGATACGCAGTATTTT
TRBV6-5	-	15	TRBJ2-2	TRBD1	CASSYRDRGTGELFF	TGTGCCAGCAGTTACCGGGACAGGGGCACCGGGGAGCTGTTTTTT
TRBV5-1	-	12	TRBJ1-2	-	CASSLDSYGYTF	TGCGCCAGCAGCTTGGACAGCTATGGCTACACCTTC
TRBV28	-	15	TRBJ1-1	TRBD1	CASFPAGGPHTEAFF	TGTGCCAGCTTCCCCGCAGGGGGGCCTCACACTGAAGCTTTCTTT
TRBV15	-	14	TRBJ1-1	TRBD1	CATSSHDRGIEAFF	TGTGCCACCAGCTCCCATGACAGGGGAATAGAAGCTTTCTTT
TRBV11-3	-	14	TRBJ2-1	-	CASSYSSSNNEQFF	TGTGCCAGCAGCTATTCATCATCCAACAATGAGCAGTTCTTC